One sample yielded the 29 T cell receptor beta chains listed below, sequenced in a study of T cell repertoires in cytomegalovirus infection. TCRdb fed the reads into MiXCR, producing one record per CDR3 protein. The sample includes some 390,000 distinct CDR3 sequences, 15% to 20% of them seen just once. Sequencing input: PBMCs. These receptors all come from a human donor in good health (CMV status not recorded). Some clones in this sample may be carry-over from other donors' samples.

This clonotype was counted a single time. For the CDR3, the DNA is TGTGCCACCCAAACTAGCGGAGGCACAGATACGCAGTATTTT. It codes for CATQTSGGTDTQYF. The chain combines TRBV7-6 with TRBJ2-3; TRBD2 matches at 8 bases. CDR3 size: 14 residues. Trimming at V came to 10 bases and at J to 1 base, leaving 7 bases not matched to a gene. Germline V gene data show CDR1 as SGHVS and CDR2 as FNYEAQ.

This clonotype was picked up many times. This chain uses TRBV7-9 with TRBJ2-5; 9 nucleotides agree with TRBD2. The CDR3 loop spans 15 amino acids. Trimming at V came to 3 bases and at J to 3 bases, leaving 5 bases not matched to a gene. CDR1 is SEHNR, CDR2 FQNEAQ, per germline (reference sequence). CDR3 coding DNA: TGTGCCAGCAGCTTCGCTAGCGGGAAAGAAGAGACCCAGTACTTC. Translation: CASSFASGKEETQYF.

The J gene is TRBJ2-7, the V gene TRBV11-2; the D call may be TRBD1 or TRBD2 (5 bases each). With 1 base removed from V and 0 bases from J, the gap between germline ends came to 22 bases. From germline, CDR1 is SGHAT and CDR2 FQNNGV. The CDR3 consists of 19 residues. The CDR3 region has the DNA TGTGCCAGCAGCTTAGGTCCGGGGCCGGGGCCCTTAAGCTCCTACGAGCAGTACTTC. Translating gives CASSLGPGPGPLSSYEQYF.

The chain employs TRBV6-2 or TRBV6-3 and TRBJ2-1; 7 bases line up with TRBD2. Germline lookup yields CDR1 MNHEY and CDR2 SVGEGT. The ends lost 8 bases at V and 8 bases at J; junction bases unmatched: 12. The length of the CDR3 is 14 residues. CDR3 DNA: TGTGCCAGCGGGGGGGGTTCGTCTCGGGATGAGCAGTTCTTC. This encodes CASGGGSSRDEQFF.

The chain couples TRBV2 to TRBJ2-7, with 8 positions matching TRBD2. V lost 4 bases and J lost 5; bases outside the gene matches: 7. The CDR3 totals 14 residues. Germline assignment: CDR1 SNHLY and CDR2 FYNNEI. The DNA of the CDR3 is TGTGCCAGCAGTGCGACGACTAGCGTGCACGAGCAGTACTTC. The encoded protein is CASSATTSVHEQYF.

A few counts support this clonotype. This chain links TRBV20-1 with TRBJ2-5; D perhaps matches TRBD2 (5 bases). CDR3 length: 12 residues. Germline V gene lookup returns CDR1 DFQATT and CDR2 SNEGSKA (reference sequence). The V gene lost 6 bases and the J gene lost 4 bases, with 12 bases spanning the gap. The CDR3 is CSAHRGSETQYF. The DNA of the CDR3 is TGCAGTGCCCACCGAGGGTCAGAGACCCAGTACTTC.

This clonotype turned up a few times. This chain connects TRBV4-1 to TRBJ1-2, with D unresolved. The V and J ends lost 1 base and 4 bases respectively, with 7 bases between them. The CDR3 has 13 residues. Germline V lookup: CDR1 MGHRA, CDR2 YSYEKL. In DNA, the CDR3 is TGCGCCAGCAGCCAAGGGAAAACCTATGGCTACACCTTC. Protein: CASSQGKTYGYTF.

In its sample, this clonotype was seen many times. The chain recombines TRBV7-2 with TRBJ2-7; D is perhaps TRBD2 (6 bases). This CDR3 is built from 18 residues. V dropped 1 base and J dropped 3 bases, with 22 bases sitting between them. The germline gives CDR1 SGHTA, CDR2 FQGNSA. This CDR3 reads CASSLGLAGRDRYYEQYF. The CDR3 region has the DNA TGTGCCAGCAGCTTAGGTCTCGCCGGGCGGGATAGATACTACGAGCAGTACTTC. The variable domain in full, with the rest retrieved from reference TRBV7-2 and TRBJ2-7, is GAGVSQSPSNKVTEKGKDVELRCDPISGHTALYWYRQSLGQGLEFLIYFQGNSAPDKSGLPSDRFSAERTGGSVSTLTIQRTQQEDSAVYLCASSLGLAGRDRYYEQYFGPGTRLTVT.

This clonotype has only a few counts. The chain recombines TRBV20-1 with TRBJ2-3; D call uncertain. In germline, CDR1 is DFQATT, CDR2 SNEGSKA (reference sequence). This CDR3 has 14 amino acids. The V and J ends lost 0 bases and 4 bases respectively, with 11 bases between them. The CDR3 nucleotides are TGCAGTGCTAGAGATCGCTGGGCCCCAGATACGCAGTATTTT. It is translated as CSARDRWAPDTQYF.

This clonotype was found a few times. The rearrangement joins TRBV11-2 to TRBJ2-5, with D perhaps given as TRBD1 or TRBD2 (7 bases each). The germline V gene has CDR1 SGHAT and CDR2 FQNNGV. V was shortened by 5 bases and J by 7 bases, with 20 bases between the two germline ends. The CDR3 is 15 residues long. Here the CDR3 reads CASSLGGGGQWTQYF. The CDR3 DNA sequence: TGTGCCAGCAGCCTAGGGGGCGGGGGTCAGTGGACCCAGTACTTC.

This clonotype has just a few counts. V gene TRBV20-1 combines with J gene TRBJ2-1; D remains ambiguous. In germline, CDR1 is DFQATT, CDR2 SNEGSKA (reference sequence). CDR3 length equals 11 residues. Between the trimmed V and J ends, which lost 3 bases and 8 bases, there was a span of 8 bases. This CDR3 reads CSASILDEQFF. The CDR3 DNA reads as TGCAGTGCTAGCATCTTAGATGAGCAGTTCTTC.

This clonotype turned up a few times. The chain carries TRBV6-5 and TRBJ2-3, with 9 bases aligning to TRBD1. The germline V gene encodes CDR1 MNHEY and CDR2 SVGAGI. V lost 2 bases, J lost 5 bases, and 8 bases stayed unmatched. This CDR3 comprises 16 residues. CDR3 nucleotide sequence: TGTGCCAGCAGTTACCTGGGACAGGGCCAGGGAGATACGCAGTATTTT. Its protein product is CASSYLGQGQGDTQYF.

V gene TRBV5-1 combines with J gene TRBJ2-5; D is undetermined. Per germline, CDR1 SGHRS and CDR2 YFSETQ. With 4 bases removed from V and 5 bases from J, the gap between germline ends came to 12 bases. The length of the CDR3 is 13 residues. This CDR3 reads CASSIDTSETQYF. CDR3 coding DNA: TGCGCCAGCAGCATCGACACGAGCGAGACCCAGTACTTC.

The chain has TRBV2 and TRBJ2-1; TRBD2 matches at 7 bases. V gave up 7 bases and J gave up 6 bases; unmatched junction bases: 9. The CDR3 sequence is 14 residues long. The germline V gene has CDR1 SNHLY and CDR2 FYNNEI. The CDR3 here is CASTAAGTTNEQFF. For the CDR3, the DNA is TGTGCCAGCACCGCAGCCGGGACTACCAATGAGCAGTTCTTC.

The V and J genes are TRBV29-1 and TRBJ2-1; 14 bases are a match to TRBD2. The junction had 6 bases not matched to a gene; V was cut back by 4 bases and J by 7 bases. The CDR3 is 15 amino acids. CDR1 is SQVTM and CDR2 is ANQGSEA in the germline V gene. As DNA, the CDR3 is TGCAGCGTTGCCGCACGACTAGCGGGGGGGAATGAGCAGTTCTTC. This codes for CSVAARLAGGNEQFF.

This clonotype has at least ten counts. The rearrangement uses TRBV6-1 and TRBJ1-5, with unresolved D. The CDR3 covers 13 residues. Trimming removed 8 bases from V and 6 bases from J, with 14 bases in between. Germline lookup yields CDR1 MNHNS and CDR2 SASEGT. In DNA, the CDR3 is TGTGCCAGCCAAGAATTACAAGGTCAGCCCCAGCATTTT. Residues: CASQELQGQPQHF.

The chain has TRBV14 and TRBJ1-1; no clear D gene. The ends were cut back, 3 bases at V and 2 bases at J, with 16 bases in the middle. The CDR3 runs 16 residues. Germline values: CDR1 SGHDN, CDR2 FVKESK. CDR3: CASSHLVQTLNTEAFF. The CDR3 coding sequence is TGTGCCAGCAGCCATTTGGTCCAGACTCTTAACACTGAAGCTTTCTTT.

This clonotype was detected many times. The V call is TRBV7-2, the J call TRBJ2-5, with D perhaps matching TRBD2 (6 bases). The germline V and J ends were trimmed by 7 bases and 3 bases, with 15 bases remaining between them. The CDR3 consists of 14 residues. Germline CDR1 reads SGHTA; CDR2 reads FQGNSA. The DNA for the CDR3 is TGTGCCAGCATCTCCCCGGGCGGGAAAGAGACCCAGTACTTC. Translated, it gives CASISPGGKETQYF.

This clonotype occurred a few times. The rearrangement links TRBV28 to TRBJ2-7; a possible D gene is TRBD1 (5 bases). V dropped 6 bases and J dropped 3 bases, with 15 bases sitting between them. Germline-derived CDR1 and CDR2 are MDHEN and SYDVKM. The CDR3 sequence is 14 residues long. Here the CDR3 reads CASSPYRGNYEQYF. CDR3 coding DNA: TGTGCCAGCAGCCCGTATAGGGGAAACTACGAGCAGTACTTC.

CDR3 bases: TGTGCCAGCCCTATCGGGCTTTGGCTCTTTTTT. Encoded protein: CASPIGLWLFF. The chain is built from TRBV6-8 and TRBJ1-4; D unclear. The ends were cut back, 8 bases at V and 17 bases at J, with 18 bases in the middle. CDR3 length equals 11 residues. The germline V gene has CDR1 MNHGY and CDR2 SAAAGT.

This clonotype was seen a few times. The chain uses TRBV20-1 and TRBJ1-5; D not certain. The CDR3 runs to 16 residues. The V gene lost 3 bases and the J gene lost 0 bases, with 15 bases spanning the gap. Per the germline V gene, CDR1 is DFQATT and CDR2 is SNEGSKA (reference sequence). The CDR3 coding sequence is TGCAGTGCTAGTTCCGGTTCAGCAAATAGCAATCAGCCCCAGCATTTT. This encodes CSASSGSANSNQPQHF.

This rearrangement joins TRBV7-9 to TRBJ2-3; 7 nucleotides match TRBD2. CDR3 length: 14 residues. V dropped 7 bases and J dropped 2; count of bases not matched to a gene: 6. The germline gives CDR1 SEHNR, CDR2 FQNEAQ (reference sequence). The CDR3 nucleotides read TGTGCCAGCAACGAGGGAGGGCCCACAGATACGCAGTATTTT. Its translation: CASNEGGPTDTQYF.

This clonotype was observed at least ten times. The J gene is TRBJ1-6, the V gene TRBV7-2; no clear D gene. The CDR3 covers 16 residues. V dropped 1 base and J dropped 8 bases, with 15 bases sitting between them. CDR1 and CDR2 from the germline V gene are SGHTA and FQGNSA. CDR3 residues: CASSLGWVKGDSPLHF. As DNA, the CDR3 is TGTGCCAGCAGCTTAGGCTGGGTGAAGGGTGATTCACCCCTCCACTTT.

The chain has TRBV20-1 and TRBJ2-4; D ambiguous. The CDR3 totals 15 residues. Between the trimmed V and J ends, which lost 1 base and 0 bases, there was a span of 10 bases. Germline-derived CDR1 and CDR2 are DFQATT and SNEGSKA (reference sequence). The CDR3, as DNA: TGCAGTGCTAGAGTTGGTCACCTAGCCAAAAACATTCAGTACTTC. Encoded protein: CSARVGHLAKNIQYF.

CDR3: CSARDRQGEGETQYF. The CDR3 DNA reads TGCAGTGCTAGAGATCGACAGGGCGAGGGAGAGACCCAGTACTTC. This chain joins TRBV20-1 and TRBJ2-5, with 7 bases lining up with TRBD1. The CDR3 covers 15 residues. Trimming took 0 bases from V and 4 from J; bases not matched to a gene: 8. Germline V CDR1 and CDR2: DFQATT, SNEGSKA (reference sequence).

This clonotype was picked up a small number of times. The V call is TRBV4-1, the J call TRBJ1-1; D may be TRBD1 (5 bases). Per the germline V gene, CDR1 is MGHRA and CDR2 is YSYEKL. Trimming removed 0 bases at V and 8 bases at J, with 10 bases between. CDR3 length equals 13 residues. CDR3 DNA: TGCGCCAGCAGCCAAGATTGGGCAGGGGAAGCTTTCTTT. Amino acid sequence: CASSQDWAGEAFF.

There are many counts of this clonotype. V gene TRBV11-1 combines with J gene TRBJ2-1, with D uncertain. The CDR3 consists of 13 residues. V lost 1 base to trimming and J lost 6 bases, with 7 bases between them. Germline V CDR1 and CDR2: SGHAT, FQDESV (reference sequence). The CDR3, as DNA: TGTGCCAGCAGCTTAGGAGCTCTCAATGAGCAGTTCTTC. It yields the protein CASSLGALNEQFF.

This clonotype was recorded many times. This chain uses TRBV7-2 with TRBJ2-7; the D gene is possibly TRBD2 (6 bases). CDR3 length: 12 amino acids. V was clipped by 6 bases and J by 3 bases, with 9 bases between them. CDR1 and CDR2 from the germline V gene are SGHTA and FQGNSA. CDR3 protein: CASSSGFYEQYF. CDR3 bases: TGTGCCAGCAGTAGCGGATTCTACGAGCAGTACTTC.

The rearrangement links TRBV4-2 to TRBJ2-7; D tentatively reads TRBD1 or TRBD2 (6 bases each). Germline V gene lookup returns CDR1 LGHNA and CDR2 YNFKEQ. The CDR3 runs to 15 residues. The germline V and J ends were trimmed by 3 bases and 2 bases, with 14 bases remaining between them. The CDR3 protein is CASSQISRGAYEQYF. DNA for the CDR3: TGTGCCAGCAGCCAGATCTCGAGGGGGGCCTACGAGCAGTACTTC.